The clone carrying this T cell receptor beta chain was counted only a few times. Antigen: not known. This specimen belongs to a study of regulatory T cells in long-lasting Graves disease. Time point given: newly diagnosed GD, antithyroid drugs for less than 3 months. RNA isolated from PBMCs was used to make the TCR library. Trimming shortened V by 5 bases and J by 5 bases, and 16 bases separated the two germline ends. Germline CDR1 is SGHVS and CDR2 is FQNEAQ. The CDR3 is 15 residues long. Construction of the TCR beta libraries employed iRepertoire HTBI primers in conjunction with Arm-PCR of CDR3 regions. One entry per CDR3 protein, called by TCRdb with MiXCR from the multiplex PCR reads. The sample lists under 500,000 distinct CDR3 sequences, about 17% occurring once. Study-level findings and limits: Reduced TCR diversity was observed in persistent Graves' patients versus newly diagnosed patients.

The data also belong to a second study, concerning T cells in Graves' hyperthyroidism and ophthalmopathy. That source notes: HTBI primers were employed in a first-round RT-PCR of the TCR CDR3. Most expanded thyroid clonotypes above 0.001 also appeared in blood.

This clonotype was obtained from a woman aged 25-40 years with Graves disease. The chain employs TRBV7-8 and TRBJ2-4; D might be TRBD1 (6 bases). The source material was peripheral blood mononuclear cells (PBMCs), sampled at new diagnosis, from a patient treated with antithyroid drugs. This CDR3 is CASSPWGLGENIQYF. The CDR3 DNA sequence: TGTGCCAGCAGCCCATGGGGGCTAGGGGAAAACATTCAGTACTTC.